The 18 T cell receptor beta chains in this list originate from one sample, sequenced in a study of T cells after posttransplantation cyclophosphamide. Libraries were prepared by immunoSEQ multiplex PCR; TCRdb keeps only in-frame clonotypes and omits some of them. Observed in the sample are 20,000 to 25,000 clones, none of them singletons. The sample was PBMCs. These TCRs come from a woman aged 60-75 years in good health, CMV-negative, and a related stem cell transplant donor.

The sample holds many counts of this clone. The chain is built from TRBV18 and TRBJ2-7; tentatively, D is TRBD2 (5 bases). V was clipped by 6 bases and J by 1 base, with 10 bases between them. The CDR3 contains 13 residues. CDR1 is KGHSH and CDR2 is LQKENI in the germline V gene. CDR3 bases: TGTGCCAGCTCCCCTGACTATTCCTACGAGCAGTACGTC. Amino acids: CASSPDYSYEQYV.

Notes on this clone: A much larger clone lies a single base off, so this may be a read error. V gene TRBV9 combines with J gene TRBJ2-3; TRBD2 matches at 9 bases. CDR3 length: 15 residues. Germline CDR1 SGDLS, CDR2 YYNGEE. With 1 base clipped from V and 3 bases from J, the junction kept 3 bases outside the gene matches. The CDR3 nucleotides read TGTGCCAGCAGCGTACTAGCGGGGAGGACAGATACGCAGTATTTT. Its translation: CASSVLAGRTDTQYF.

This clone was recorded many times. The chain employs TRBV7-9 and TRBJ2-5; 14 bases fit TRBD2. After removal of 5 bases from V and 5 bases from J, the junction contained 16 bases not matched to a gene. The CDR3 is made up of 19 amino acids. The V gene's germline CDR1 is SEHNR and CDR2 FQNEAQ (reference sequence). This CDR3 reads CASSPHPRTSGRMKETQYF. Written as DNA, the CDR3 is TGTGCCAGCAGCCCCCACCCCCGGACTAGCGGGAGGATGAAGGAGACCCAGTACTTC.

This clone has at least ten counts. The J gene is TRBJ2-6, the V gene TRBV10-3; the D gene is possibly TRBD2 (5 bases). Germline values: CDR1 ENHRY, CDR2 SYGVKD. The V gene lost 3 bases and the J gene lost 1 base, with 10 bases spanning the gap. The CDR3 is 16 residues long. DNA for the CDR3: TGTGCCATCAGTGAAGTCCGAGGGTCTGGGGCCAACGTCCTGACTTTC. Its translation is CAISEVRGSGANVLTF.

There are many counts of this clone. The chain joins TRBV7-3 to TRBJ2-7, with D maybe TRBD2 (6 bases). The V and J ends lost 8 bases and 5 bases respectively, with 16 bases between them. The CDR3 runs 13 residues. Looked up from germline, CDR1 is SGHTA and CDR2 is FQGTGA. The CDR3 protein is CASGGTEIHEQYV. Here the CDR3 DNA reads TGTGCCAGCGGGGGGACTGAAATTCACGAGCAGTACGTC.

This clone came up many times. This sequence joins TRBV28 and TRBJ2-2; tentatively, D is TRBD1 (6 bases). Germline V lookup: CDR1 MDHEN, CDR2 SYDVKM. This CDR3 has 14 amino acids. Trimming removed 3 bases at V and 3 bases at J, with 8 bases between. CDR3 in DNA: TGTGCCAGCAGTTTTGGGGGCTACACCGGGGAGCTGTTTTTT. It translates to CASSFGGYTGELFF. Looking up the rest from reference TRBV28 and TRBJ2-2 gives the full variable domain: DVKVTQSSRYLVKRTGEKVFLECVQDMDHENMFWYRQDPGLGLRLIYFSYDVKMKEKGDIPEGYSVSREKKERFSLILESASTNQTSMYLCASSFGGYTGELFFGEGSRLTVL.

This clone was observed at least ten times. V and J are TRBV29-1 and TRBJ1-3, with 11 bases lining up with TRBD1. The junction had 8 bases not matched to a gene; V was cut back by 6 bases and J by 4 bases. The CDR3 covers 15 residues. Germline CDR1 reads SQVTM; CDR2 reads ANQGSEA. The CDR3 loop reads CSVRTGTGGGNTIYF. The CDR3 bases are TGCAGCGTGAGAACTGGGACAGGGGGAGGAAACACCATATATTTT.

This clone was counted at least ten times. The chain links TRBV5-6 to TRBJ2-7; D is possibly TRBD1 (6 bases). Between the trimmed V and J ends, which lost 4 bases and 3 bases, there was a span of 11 bases. Germline CDR1 SGHDT, CDR2 YYEEEE. The CDR3 runs to 13 residues. The CDR3 sequence: CASSPGTYYEQYF. CDR3 coding DNA: TGTGCCAGCAGCCCTGGGACATACTACGAGCAGTACTTC. Looking up the rest from reference TRBV5-6 and TRBJ2-7 gives the full variable domain: DAGVTQSPTHLIKTRGQQVTLRCSPKSGHDTVSWYQQALGQGPQFIFQYYEEEERQRGNFPDRFSGHQFPNYSSELNVNALLLGDSALYLCASSPGTYYEQYFGPGTRLTVT.

This clone ranks as medium-sized (0.01 to 0.1%). J is TRBJ2-7 and V is TRBV9, with a weak D call TRBD2 (5 bases). Germline V gene data show CDR1 as SGDLS and CDR2 as YYNGEE. The V end lost 7 bases, the J end lost 5 bases, and 10 bases lay between the germline ends. The CDR3 spans 11 residues. The CDR3 loop reads CASSLGHEQYF. In DNA form, the CDR3 reads TGTGCCAGCTCACTAGGGCACGAGCAGTACTTC.

This clone has ten or more counts. This chain links TRBV30 with TRBJ1-5, with D perhaps matching TRBD1 (5 bases). V was trimmed by 5 bases and J by 3 bases, leaving 14 bases between them. The germline CDR1 and CDR2 sequences are GTSNPN and SVGIG (reference sequence). The CDR3 loop spans 14 amino acids. The CDR3 is CAWGRQSPNQPQHF. In nucleotides, the CDR3 is TGTGCCTGGGGCAGACAGTCCCCCAATCAGCCCCAGCATTTT.

This clone was counted at least ten times. The V and J genes are TRBV6-6 and TRBJ1-3, with 9 bases identical to TRBD1. CDR3 length equals 16 residues. The germline V gene has CDR1 MNHNY and CDR2 SVGAGI (reference sequence). Trimming at V came to 6 bases and at J to 3 bases, leaving 9 bases not matched to a gene. The CDR3 DNA reads TGTGCCAGCAGGACACTCTTGGACAGGGGTGGAAACACCATATATTTT. Translating gives CASRTLLDRGGNTIYF.

This clone was recorded at least ten times. This chain links TRBV6-1 with TRBJ2-3, with TRBD2 identical over 8 bases. Germline CDR1 is MNHNS and CDR2 is SASEGT. V lost 6 bases and J lost 6; bases outside the gene matches: 11. This CDR3 has 15 residues. The CDR3 loop is CASRGSGLALDTQYF. The CDR3, as DNA: TGTGCCAGCAGAGGAAGCGGACTAGCATTGGATACGCAGTATTTT.

This clone was seen ten or more times. The chain recombines TRBV7-2 with TRBJ2-7, with unresolved D. Germline CDR1 is SGHTA and CDR2 is FQGNSA. This CDR3 spans 16 amino acids. The ends were cut back, 0 bases at V and 0 bases at J, with 12 bases in the middle. The CDR3 loop is CASSLATDVSSYEQYF. CDR3 sequence (DNA): TGTGCCAGCAGCTTAGCTACAGACGTTAGCTCCTACGAGCAGTACTTC.

This clone was detected ten times or more. The chain links TRBV5-4 to TRBJ2-2; D possibly corresponds to TRBD1 (5 bases). Germline loops: CDR1 SGHNT, CDR2 YYREEE (reference sequence). This CDR3 spans 14 amino acids. Between the trimmed V and J ends, which lost 4 bases and 6 bases, there was a span of 13 bases. The CDR3 reads CASSQGHKPGELFF. CDR3 DNA sequence: TGTGCCAGCAGCCAGGGCCATAAACCCGGGGAGCTGTTTTTT. Supplemented by reference TRBV5-4 and TRBJ2-2, the full variable domain reads ETGVTQSPTHLIKTRGQQVTLRCSSQSGHNTVSWYQQALGQGPQFIFQYYREEENGRGNFPPRFSGLQFPNYSSELNVNALELDDSALYLCASSQGHKPGELFFGEGSRLTVL.

This clone came up many times. The chain has TRBV15 and TRBJ2-7; D possibly corresponds to TRBD1 (6 bases). The CDR3 totals 15 residues. Per germline, CDR1 LNHNV and CDR2 YYDKDF (reference sequence). The V and J ends lost 2 bases and 5 bases respectively, with 16 bases between them. Here the CDR3 DNA reads TGTGCCACCAGCAGATTACAGACAGGCCTCCACGAGCAGTACGTC. Amino acid sequence: CATSRLQTGLHEQYV.

The chain links TRBV6-1 to TRBJ2-7, with 13 bases lining up with TRBD2. Germline values: CDR1 MNHNS, CDR2 SASEGT. Trimming cost V 4 bases and J 2 bases; bases outside gene matches: 5. This CDR3 region has 16 residues. The CDR3: CASSAGTSGVTYEQYV. CDR3 nucleotide sequence: TGTGCCAGCAGTGCCGGGACTAGCGGGGTGACCTACGAGCAGTACGTC.

This clone has a handful of counts. The genes are TRBV18 and TRBJ2-1; TRBD2 aligns across 9 bases. There are 16 residues in the CDR3. V lost 2 bases to trimming and J lost 4 bases; unmatched junction nucleotides: 6. In germline, CDR1 is KGHSH, CDR2 LQKENI. The CDR3 spells CASSPSTSGVYNEQFF. CDR3 coding DNA: TGTGCCAGCTCACCATCGACTAGCGGCGTATACAATGAGCAGTTCTTC.

This clone showed up many times. This chain links TRBV19 with TRBJ2-4; D possibly corresponds to TRBD1 (5 bases). Germline assignment: CDR1 LNHDA and CDR2 SQIVND (reference sequence). The CDR3 sequence is 14 residues long. V lost 11 bases and J lost 2, with 16 bases in between. CDR3 residues: CASAARASKNIQYF. CDR3 bases: TGTGCCTCAGCAGCCAGGGCATCCAAAAACATTCAGTACTTC.